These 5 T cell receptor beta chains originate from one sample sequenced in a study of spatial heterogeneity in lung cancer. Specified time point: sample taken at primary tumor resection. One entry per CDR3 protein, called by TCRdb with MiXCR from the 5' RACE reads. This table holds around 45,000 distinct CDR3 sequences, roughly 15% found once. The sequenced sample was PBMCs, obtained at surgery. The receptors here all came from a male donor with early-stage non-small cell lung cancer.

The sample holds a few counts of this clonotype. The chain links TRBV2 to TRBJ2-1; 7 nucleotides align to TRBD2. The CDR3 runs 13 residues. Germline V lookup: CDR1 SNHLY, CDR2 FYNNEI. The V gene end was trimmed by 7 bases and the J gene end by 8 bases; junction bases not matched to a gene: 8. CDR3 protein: CASKGGSMYEQFF. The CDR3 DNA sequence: TGTGCCAGCAAAGGCGGGAGTATGTATGAGCAGTTCTTC.

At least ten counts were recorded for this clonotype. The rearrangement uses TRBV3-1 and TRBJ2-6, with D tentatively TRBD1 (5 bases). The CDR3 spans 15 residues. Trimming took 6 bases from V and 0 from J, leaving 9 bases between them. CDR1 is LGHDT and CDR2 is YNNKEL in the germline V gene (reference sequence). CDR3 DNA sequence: TGTGCCAGCAGTACAGGAATCTCTGGGGCCAACGTCCTGACTTTC. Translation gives CASSTGISGANVLTF.

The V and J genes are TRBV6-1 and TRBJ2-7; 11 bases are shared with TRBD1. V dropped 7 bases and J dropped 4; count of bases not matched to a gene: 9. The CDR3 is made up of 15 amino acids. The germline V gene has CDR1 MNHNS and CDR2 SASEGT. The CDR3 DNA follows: TGTGCCAGCATCACCTCCGGGACAGGGGGGTACGAGCAGTACTTC. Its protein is CASITSGTGGYEQYF.

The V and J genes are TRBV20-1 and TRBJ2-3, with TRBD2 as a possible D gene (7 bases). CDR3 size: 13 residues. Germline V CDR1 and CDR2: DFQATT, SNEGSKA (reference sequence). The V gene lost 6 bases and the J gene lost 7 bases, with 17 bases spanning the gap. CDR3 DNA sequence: TGCAGTGCCTCCCCCGCGGGGGCATATACGCAGTATTTT. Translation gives CSASPAGAYTQYF.

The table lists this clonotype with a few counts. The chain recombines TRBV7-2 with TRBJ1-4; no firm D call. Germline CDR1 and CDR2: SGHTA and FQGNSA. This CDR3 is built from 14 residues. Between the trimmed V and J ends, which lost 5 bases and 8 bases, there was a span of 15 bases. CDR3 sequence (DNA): TGTGCCAGCAGCAGCCCCCCCGCCCCCGAAAAACTGTTTTTT. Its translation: CASSSPPAPEKLFF.